Below, 2 T cell receptor beta chains from the same sample are listed, as sequenced in a study of cytomegalovirus exposure and HLA in healthy donors. It was with 60 Vbeta and 13 Jbeta primers that the PCR ran. The protocol was immunoSEQ multiplex PCR, while the TCRdb copy is restricted to in-frame clones and leaves out a portion. Of more than 90,000 clones listed, roughly 72% are singletons. Sequenced: PBMCs. All receptors come from a woman between 45 and 60 years old in good health and CMV-seropositive.

The sample holds a few counts of this clone. This sequence joins TRBV7-2 and TRBJ1-2; 8 bases are shared with TRBD1. Germline trimming cut 6 bases from V and 5 bases from J; bases unmatched to any gene: 5. The germline V gene encodes CDR1 SGHTA and CDR2 FQGNSA. The CDR3 runs 13 residues. For the CDR3, the DNA is TGTGCCAGCAGACGAGGACAGGGATATGGCTACACCTTC. This sequence encodes CASRRGQGYGYTF.

This chain connects TRBV2 to TRBJ2-5; 11 bases are shared with TRBD2. J lost 5 bases, V lost 5 bases, and 4 bases had no gene match. Per germline, CDR1 SNHLY and CDR2 FYNNEI. The CDR3 is 14 residues long. In DNA, the CDR3 is TGTGCCAGCAGTAGGACTAGCGGGTTGGAGACCCAGTACTTC. This translates into CASSRTSGLETQYF.